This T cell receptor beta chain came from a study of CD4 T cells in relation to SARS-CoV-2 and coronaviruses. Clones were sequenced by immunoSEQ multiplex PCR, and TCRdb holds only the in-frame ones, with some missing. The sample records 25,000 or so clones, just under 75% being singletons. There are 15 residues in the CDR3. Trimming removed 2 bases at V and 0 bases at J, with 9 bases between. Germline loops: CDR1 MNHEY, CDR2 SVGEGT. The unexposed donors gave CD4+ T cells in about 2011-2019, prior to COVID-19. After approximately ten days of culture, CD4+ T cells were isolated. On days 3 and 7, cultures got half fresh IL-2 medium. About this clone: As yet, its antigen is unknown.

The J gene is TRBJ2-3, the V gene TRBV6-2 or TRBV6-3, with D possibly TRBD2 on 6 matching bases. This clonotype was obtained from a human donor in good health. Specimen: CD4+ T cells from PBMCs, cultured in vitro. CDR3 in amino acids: CASSYLGTSTDTQYF. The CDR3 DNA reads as TGTGCCAGCAGTTACCTCGGGACTAGCACAGATACGCAGTATTTT.